These 27 T cell receptor beta chains were sequenced from one sample in a study of shared clonotypes between healthy human individuals. Method: immunoSEQ multiplex PCR; TCRdb's copy keeps in-frame clones and lacks some. Of around 2.1 million clones listed, around 93% are singletons. The naive CD8 fraction comprised CD45RO-negative cells positively selected for CCR7 and excluded terminally differentiated effector memory CD45RA+ cells. The specimen was naive CD8+ T cells from PBMCs. The receptors derive from a man between 18 and 29 years old in good health. Some clones in this sample may be carry-over from other donors' samples.

V usage is TRBV7-9 and J usage is TRBJ2-1, with D uncertain. The germline V and J ends were trimmed by 2 bases and 6 bases, with 5 bases remaining between them. The CDR3 contains 12 residues. Germline V CDR1 and CDR2: SEHNR, FQNEAQ (reference sequence). CDR3 sequence reads: CASSLLRNEQFF. As DNA, the CDR3 is TGTGCCAGCAGCTTATTACGCAATGAGCAGTTCTTC.

V is TRBV27 and J is TRBJ1-2; TRBD1 is a possible D gene (6 bases). Trimming shortened V by 1 base and J by 8 bases, and 14 bases separated the two germline ends. Germline V gene sequence: CDR1 MNHEY, CDR2 SMNVEV (reference sequence). CDR3 length: 14 amino acids. The CDR3 region has the DNA TGTGCCAGCAGTTTATTGGGGGGGCCGGCCGGCTACACCTTC. This gives the protein CASSLLGGPAGYTF.

The chain joins TRBV2 to TRBJ2-7; 10 bases map to TRBD1. V shed 2 bases, J shed 1 base, and the junction held 2 bases outside the gene matches. The germline CDR1 and CDR2 sequences are SNHLY and FYNNEI. The CDR3 is 15 amino acids. The CDR3 spells CASSEWGQGSYEQYF. As DNA, the CDR3 is TGTGCCAGCAGTGAATGGGGACAGGGGTCCTACGAGCAGTACTTC.

V usage is TRBV7-9 and J usage is TRBJ2-7, with unresolved D. Per the germline V gene, CDR1 is SEHNR and CDR2 is FQNEAQ (reference sequence). Trimming pared 5 bases from V and 6 bases from J, leaving 14 bases between. The CDR3 extends over 13 amino acids. The CDR3 spells CASSHGGSREQYF. The CDR3 DNA reads TGTGCCAGCAGCCACGGCGGTAGCCGCGAGCAGTACTTC.

The chain employs TRBV28 and TRBJ2-1; 7 bases are a match to TRBD1. The CDR3 sequence is 15 residues long. With V trimmed by 4 bases and J by 3 bases, 6 bases remained unmatched. Germline V gene sequence: CDR1 MDHEN, CDR2 SYDVKM. CDR3 nucleotide sequence: TGTGCCAGCAGTTCAGGGGGAGAGTACTACAATGAGCAGTTCTTC. Its translation: CASSSGGEYYNEQFF.

The rearrangement links TRBV4-1 to TRBJ2-2; 10 positions agree with TRBD2. Trimming removed 0 bases from V and 3 bases from J; junction bases left unmatched: 13. In germline, CDR1 is MGHRA, CDR2 YSYEKL. The CDR3 contains 20 residues. The CDR3 sequence is CASSQEGLAGVRMDTGELFF. CDR3 nucleotides: TGCGCCAGCAGCCAAGAAGGGCTAGCGGGAGTGCGTATGGACACCGGGGAGCTGTTTTTT.

The chain uses TRBV27 and TRBJ1-4, with D possibly TRBD1 on 6 matching bases. The V gene's germline CDR1 is MNHEY and CDR2 SMNVEV (reference sequence). The CDR3 spans 15 residues. The V end lost 4 bases, the J end lost 10 bases, and 19 bases lay between the germline ends. The CDR3 loop reads CASSWRSGGRGKLFF. DNA for the CDR3: TGTGCCAGCAGTTGGCGGTCCGGGGGGCGAGGAAAACTGTTTTTT.

The V call is TRBV6-5, the J call TRBJ2-3; possibly TRBD1 or TRBD2 for D (5 bases each). The V end was cut by 7 bases, the J end by 3 bases, with 11 bases between. Germline-derived CDR1 and CDR2 are MNHEY and SVGAGI. The CDR3 consists of 13 residues. The CDR3 DNA sequence: TGTGCCAGCACCGTTGGGGGTACAGATACGCAGTATTTT. Its translation is CASTVGGTDTQYF.

This rearrangement joins TRBV27 to TRBJ1-4; perhaps TRBD1 as D (5 bases). Germline V gene sequence: CDR1 MNHEY, CDR2 SMNVEV (reference sequence). Trimming removed 3 bases from V and 0 bases from J, with 11 bases in between. This CDR3 has 16 residues. The CDR3 DNA reads as TGTGCCAGCAGTTTTACAGGACCAGCAACTAATGAAAAACTGTTTTTT. Amino acids: CASSFTGPATNEKLFF.

The rearrangement links TRBV10-1 to TRBJ1-1; D unclear. CDR1 WNHNN and CDR2 SYGVQD come from the germline V gene (reference sequence). CDR3 length: 13 amino acids. Trimming took off 2 bases at V and 1 base at J, with 5 bases between the two ends. The CDR3 spells CASSESWNTEAFF. In DNA, the CDR3 is TGCGCCAGCAGTGAGAGTTGGAACACTGAAGCTTTCTTT.

The rearrangement joins TRBV11-2 to TRBJ2-2; D possibly matches TRBD1 or TRBD2 (6 bases each). V dropped 5 bases and J dropped 2 bases, with 18 bases sitting between them. The CDR3 loop spans 17 amino acids. Germline V gene sequence: CDR1 SGHAT, CDR2 FQNNGV. The CDR3 loop reads CASSPSRSGGNTGELFF. The CDR3 DNA sequence: TGTGCCAGCAGCCCCTCGAGGTCCGGGGGCAACACCGGGGAGCTGTTTTTT.

V gene TRBV14 combines with J gene TRBJ2-7; D ambiguous. Trimming cost V 0 bases and J 6 bases, with 9 bases left between them. CDR1 is SGHDN, CDR2 FVKESK, per germline. There are 13 residues in the CDR3. The CDR3 is CASSQDIGSEQYF. CDR3 coding DNA: TGTGCCAGCAGCCAAGATATAGGCTCCGAGCAGTACTTC.

This rearrangement joins TRBV5-1 to TRBJ1-1; D gene ambiguous. Trimming removed 2 bases at V and 5 bases at J, with 10 bases between. Germline V gives CDR1 SGHRS, CDR2 YFSETQ. The CDR3 consists of 13 residues. CDR3 DNA sequence: TGCGCCAGCAGCTTTGAACAAACAACTGAAGCTTTCTTT. Translating it yields CASSFEQTTEAFF.

This clone has just one count. V and J are TRBV28 and TRBJ2-7, with 9 bases lining up with TRBD1. Germline values: CDR1 MDHEN, CDR2 SYDVKM. CDR3 length: 13 amino acids. V lost 7 bases, J lost 2 bases, and 3 bases stayed unmatched. The CDR3 DNA follows: TGTGCCAGCATCAGGACAGGGGCCTACGAGCAGTACTTC. This translates into CASIRTGAYEQYF.

This chain connects TRBV11-2 to TRBJ2-3, with 7 bases fitting TRBD2. Looked up from germline, CDR1 is SGHAT and CDR2 is FQNNGV. This CDR3 has 15 residues. V gave up 1 base and J gave up 1 base; unmatched junction bases: 2. The CDR3 is CASSLGLARTDTQYF. The DNA for the CDR3 is TGTGCCAGCAGCTTAGGACTAGCCCGCACAGATACGCAGTATTTT. Drawing the rest from reference TRBV11-2 and TRBJ2-3, the complete variable domain is EAGVAQSPRYKIIEKRQSVAFWCNPISGHATLYWYQQILGQGPKLLIQFQNNGVVDDSQLPKDRFSAERLKGVDSTLKIQPAKLEDSAVYLCASSLGLARTDTQYFGPGTRLTVL.

The chain uses TRBV4-1 and TRBJ2-7; D tentatively reads TRBD1 or TRBD2 (5 bases each). Germline assignment: CDR1 MGHRA and CDR2 YSYEKL. V was pared by 0 bases and J by 4 bases, with 16 bases between. The length of the CDR3 is 16 residues. This CDR3 is CASSQDLAGLQYEQYF. The CDR3 nucleotides are TGCGCCAGCAGCCAAGATCTAGCAGGGTTGCAGTACGAGCAGTACTTC.

The chain is built from TRBV28 and TRBJ1-1, with no clear D. CDR1 is MDHEN and CDR2 is SYDVKM in the germline V gene. Between the trimmed V and J ends, which lost 6 bases and 1 base, there was a span of 15 bases. The CDR3 has 15 residues. The CDR3 here is CASSPPRKQNTEAFF. Written as DNA, the CDR3 is TGTGCCAGCAGCCCACCCAGGAAACAGAACACTGAAGCTTTCTTT.

This chain connects TRBV7-6 to TRBJ2-1; TRBD2 aligns across 11 bases. The V gene end was trimmed by 5 bases and the J gene end by 6 bases; junction bases not matched to a gene: 18. The germline V gene has CDR1 SGHVS and CDR2 FNYEAQ. The CDR3 is made up of 19 amino acids. The CDR3 DNA is TGTGCCAGCAGCCTACAGGGCGGCCCTAGCGGGAGGCCGGGCAATGAGCAGTTCTTC. Translation gives CASSLQGGPSGRPGNEQFF.

As concerns this clone: This specimen includes other DNA sequences encoding the same CDR3. The chain carries TRBV28 and TRBJ2-7; 13 bases map to TRBD2. The CDR3 spans 15 residues. Germline assignment: CDR1 MDHEN and CDR2 SYDVKM. J gave up 4 bases and V 6 bases, and 6 bases lay outside the gene matches. The DNA for the CDR3 is TGTGCCAGCAGCCGAACTAGCGGGAGGGCGTACGAGCAGTACTTC. Amino acids: CASSRTSGRAYEQYF. Supplemented by reference TRBV28 and TRBJ2-7, the full variable domain reads DVKVTQSSRYLVKRTGEKVFLECVQDMDHENMFWYRQDPGLGLRLIYFSYDVKMKEKGDIPEGYSVSREKKERFSLILESASTNQTSMYLCASSRTSGRAYEQYFGPGTRLTVT.

The rearrangement links TRBV4-1 to TRBJ2-3, with TRBD2 matching over 12 bases. Germline trimming cut 3 bases from V and 0 bases from J; bases unmatched to any gene: 1. The CDR3 is made up of 16 amino acids. The germline gives CDR1 MGHRA, CDR2 YSYEKL. This CDR3 is CASSQTSGGSTDTQYF. CDR3 DNA sequence: TGCGCCAGCAGCCAGACTAGCGGGGGAAGCACAGATACGCAGTATTTT.

The V call is TRBV7-9, the J call TRBJ2-2; no firm D call. The germline V and J ends were trimmed by 6 bases and 1 base, with 9 bases remaining between them. Germline CDR1 reads SEHNR; CDR2 reads FQNEAQ (reference sequence). The CDR3 extends over 14 amino acids. For the CDR3, the DNA is TGTGCCAGCAGACAAAGGGAGAACACCGGGGAGCTGTTTTTT. Protein product: CASRQRENTGELFF.

The rearrangement links TRBV7-3 to TRBJ2-1; D perhaps matches TRBD1 (6 bases). The CDR3 contains 13 residues. Between the trimmed V and J ends, which lost 3 bases and 6 bases, there was a span of 9 bases. Germline lookup yields CDR1 SGHTA and CDR2 FQGTGA. The DNA for the CDR3 is TGTGCCAGCAGCTTCGTCAGGGGCAATGAGCAGTTCTTC. Protein sequence: CASSFVRGNEQFF.

The V gene is TRBV11-2, the J gene TRBJ2-2; 10 bases agree with TRBD1. CDR1 and CDR2 from the germline V gene are SGHAT and FQNNGV. After removal of 5 bases from V and 6 bases from J, the junction contained 9 bases not matched to a gene. CDR3 size: 16 residues. CDR3 in amino acids: CASSPRTGGRAGELFF. CDR3 coding DNA: TGTGCCAGCAGCCCGAGGACAGGGGGAAGGGCCGGGGAGCTGTTTTTT.

The V gene is TRBV10-1, the J gene TRBJ2-7; the match to TRBD2 covers 11 bases. Germline-derived CDR1 and CDR2 are WNHNN and SYGVQD (reference sequence). This CDR3 contains 16 residues. V lost 5 bases to trimming and J lost 3 bases; unmatched junction nucleotides: 9. CDR3 region: CASSPRKTSGVYEQYF. The CDR3 DNA is TGCGCCAGCAGTCCTCGGAAGACTAGCGGGGTCTACGAGCAGTACTTC.

In this sample, this clone turned up once. Distinct nucleotide sequences in the sample also encode this CDR3. The chain is built from TRBV5-6 and TRBJ2-6, with no clear D. CDR1 and CDR2 from the germline V gene are SGHDT and YYEEEE. The CDR3 consists of 15 residues. The germline V and J ends were trimmed by 2 bases and 0 bases, with 6 bases remaining between them. CDR3 in amino acids: CASSLGDSGANVLTF. The CDR3 DNA is TGTGCCAGCAGCTTAGGAGACTCTGGGGCCAACGTCCTGACTTTC.

The V and J genes are TRBV7-8 and TRBJ2-7; D is perhaps TRBD2 (6 bases). Germline V gene sequence: CDR1 SGHVS, CDR2 FQNEAQ. This CDR3 is 14 amino acids long. V was clipped by 5 bases and J by 3 bases, with 14 bases between them. CDR3 region: CASSQRDGGYEQYF. As DNA, the CDR3 is TGTGCCAGCAGCCAAAGGGACGGGGGCTACGAGCAGTACTTC. Variable domain in full (rest from reference TRBV7-8 and TRBJ2-7): GAGVSQSPRYKVAKRGQDVALRCDPISGHVSLFWYQQALGQGPEFLTYFQNEAQLDKSGLPSDRFFAERPEGSVSTLKIQRTQQEDSAVYLCASSQRDGGYEQYFGPGTRLTVT.

V usage is TRBV14 and J usage is TRBJ1-1; tentatively, D is TRBD1 (6 bases). Deletions cut 4 bases from V and 4 bases from J, with 13 bases between. The CDR3 totals 14 residues. Germline lookup yields CDR1 SGHDN and CDR2 FVKESK. This CDR3 is CASSLTGAGTEAFF. In DNA form, the CDR3 reads TGTGCCAGCAGCCTTACGGGGGCTGGCACTGAAGCTTTCTTT.